This T cell receptor (beta chain) was captured by sequencing in a study of a mutant IDH1 vaccine in newly diagnosed glioma. Looking at the study overall: In weeks 1, 3, 5, 7, 11, 15, 19 and 23, patients were immunized, eight times in all. Of the patients given treatment, roughly 60% were male and 37.5% were female, and a mean age of about 44 years was recorded. Receipt of radiotherapy, temozolomide, or both preceded the study, and most received both.

Germline CDR1 SGDLS, CDR2 YYNGEE. The CDR3 extends over 18 amino acids. Deletions cut 4 bases from V and 0 bases from J, with 20 bases between. As to this clone: Its antigen remains unidentified.

TCRdb's table, derived via immunoSEQ multiplex PCR, lists solely in-frame clones and lacks some. The repertoire holds 70,000 to 90,000 clones, with roughly 85% as singletons. As to time point: week 23, last vaccination. Topical imiquimod accompanied each vaccine dose, which consisted of 300 ug of mutant IDH1 20-mer peptide. This TCR came from a man younger than 45 with glioma. Some clones in this sample may be carry-over from other donors' samples. The chain links TRBV9 to TRBJ2-4; D unclear. The sequencing used PBMCs, collected from a glioma patient whose treatment included an IDH1 peptide vaccine. The CDR3 nucleotides read TGTGCCAGCAGCCGACTCGGAACCCCTTCCTCAGCCAAAAACATTCAGTACTTC. Protein product: CASSRLGTPSSAKNIQYF.